These 5 T cell receptor beta chains came from one sample sequenced in a study of T cells in Graves' hyperthyroidism and ophthalmopathy. TCR beta CDR3 region amplification was performed from RNA transcripts. The HTBI primer set served for first-round RT-PCR of the TCR CDR3. A single record per CDR3 protein comes from TCRdb applying MiXCR to the multiplex PCR reads. The sample has 500,000 to 600,000 distinct CDR3 sequences, more than 45% seen once. Sequenced input: peripheral blood or thyroid tissue (not recorded which). The receptors here all came from an adult woman with Graves' disease, either hyperthyroidism or ophthalmopathy (not recorded which).

In its sample, this clonotype was seen a few times. The V call is TRBV7-6, the J call TRBJ1-2; D might be TRBD1 (5 bases). Per germline, CDR1 SGHVS and CDR2 FNYEAQ. V gave up 5 bases and J gave up 4 bases, with 17 bases separating them. This CDR3 contains 15 residues. The CDR3 reads CASSPEGQALYGYTF. CDR3 coding DNA: TGTGCCAGCAGCCCTGAGGGGCAGGCGCTCTATGGCTACACCTTC. Together with reference TRBV7-6 and TRBJ1-2, the CDR3 gives the full variable domain: GAGVSQSPRYKVTKRGQDVALRCDPISGHVSLYWYRQALGQGPEFLTYFNYEAQQDKSGLPNDRFSAERPEGSISTLTIQRTEQRDSAMYRCASSPEGQALYGYTFGSGTRLTVV.

This clonotype was seen more than once but under ten times. The J gene is TRBJ1-5, the V gene TRBV28, with D possibly TRBD1 on 5 matching bases. Looked up from germline, CDR1 is MDHEN and CDR2 is SYDVKM. The CDR3 is 14 residues long. V was pared by 5 bases and J by 6 bases, with 14 bases between. The CDR3 spells CASSRPGAIQPQHF. DNA for the CDR3: TGTGCCAGCAGTCGGCCCGGGGCAATTCAGCCCCAGCATTTT.

This clonotype was seen many times. The V and J genes are TRBV7-2 and TRBJ2-5; D remains unclear. V lost 7 bases and J lost 0, with 12 bases in between. The CDR3 length is 14 residues. CDR1 and CDR2 from the germline V gene are SGHTA and FQGNSA. The CDR3 here is CASNPEQYQETQYF. CDR3 DNA: TGTGCCAGCAACCCGGAACAGTACCAAGAGACCCAGTACTTC. The full variable domain, with the rest looked up from reference TRBV7-2 and TRBJ2-5, is GAGVSQSPSNKVTEKGKDVELRCDPISGHTALYWYRQSLGQGLEFLIYFQGNSAPDKSGLPSDRFSAERTGGSVSTLTIQRTQQEDSAVYLCASNPEQYQETQYFGPGTRLLVL.

This clonotype occurred many times. V gene TRBV20-1 combines with J gene TRBJ1-5, with D tentatively TRBD1 (5 bases). The CDR3 contains 14 residues. Per the germline V gene, CDR1 is DFQATT and CDR2 is SNEGSKA (reference sequence). Deletions cut 5 bases from V and 5 bases from J, with 16 bases between. As DNA, the CDR3 is TGCAGTGCTCCCGCCCCGGGGGATCATCAGCCCCAGCATTTT. As protein: CSAPAPGDHQPQHF.

At least ten counts were recorded for this clonotype. The rearrangement links TRBV19 to TRBJ1-1; no definite D call. V was clipped by 7 bases and J by 0 bases, with 15 bases between them. Germline values: CDR1 LNHDA, CDR2 SQIVND (reference sequence). This CDR3 is built from 15 residues. CDR3 protein: CASKRVDLMNTEAFF. The CDR3 DNA sequence: TGTGCCAGTAAGAGGGTTGATCTGATGAACACTGAAGCTTTCTTT.